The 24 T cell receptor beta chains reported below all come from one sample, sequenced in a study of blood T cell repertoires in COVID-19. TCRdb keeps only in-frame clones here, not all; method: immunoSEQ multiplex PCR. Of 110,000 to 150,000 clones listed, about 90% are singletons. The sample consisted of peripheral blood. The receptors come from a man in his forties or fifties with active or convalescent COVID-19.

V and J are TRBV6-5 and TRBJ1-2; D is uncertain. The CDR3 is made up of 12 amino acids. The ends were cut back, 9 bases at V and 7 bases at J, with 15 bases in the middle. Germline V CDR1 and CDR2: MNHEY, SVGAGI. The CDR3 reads CASTAGSFGYTF. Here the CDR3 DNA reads TGTGCCAGTACGGCGGGGTCGTTTGGCTACACCTTC.

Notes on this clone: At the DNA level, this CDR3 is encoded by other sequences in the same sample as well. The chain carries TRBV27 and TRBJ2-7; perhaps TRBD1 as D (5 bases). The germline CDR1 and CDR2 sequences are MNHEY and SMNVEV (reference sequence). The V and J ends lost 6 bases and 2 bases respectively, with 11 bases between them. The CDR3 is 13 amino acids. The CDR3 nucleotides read TGTGCCAGCAGACGCAGGGATACCTACGAGCAGTACTTC. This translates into CASRRRDTYEQYF.

The CDR3 is CASSSGNMNTEAFF. In DNA, the CDR3 is TGCGCCAGCAGCTCCGGGAACATGAACACTGAAGCTTTCTTT. The rearrangement joins TRBV5-1 to TRBJ1-1; D gene ambiguous. This CDR3 is 14 amino acids long. Per the germline V gene, CDR1 is SGHRS and CDR2 is YFSETQ. Trimming took 3 bases from V and 0 from J, leaving 9 bases between them. The full variable domain, its missing parts supplied by reference TRBV5-1 and TRBJ1-1, is KAGVTQTPRYLIKTRGQQVTLSCSPISGHRSVSWYQQTPGQGLQFLFEYFSETQRNKGNFPGRFSGRQFSNSRSEMNVSTLELGDSALYLCASSSGNMNTEAFFGQGTRLTVV.

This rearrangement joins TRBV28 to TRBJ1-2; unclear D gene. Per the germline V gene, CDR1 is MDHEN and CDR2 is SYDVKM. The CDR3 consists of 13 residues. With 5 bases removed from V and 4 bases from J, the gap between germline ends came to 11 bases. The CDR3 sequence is CASSIQAAYGYTF. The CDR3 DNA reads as TGTGCCAGCAGTATCCAGGCCGCCTATGGCTACACCTTC.

CDR3 in amino acids: CASSQDFWGGLYEQYF. In DNA form, the CDR3 reads TGCGCCAGCAGCCAAGATTTCTGGGGGGGTCTCTACGAGCAGTACTTC. The chain carries TRBV4-3 and TRBJ2-7; TRBD2 matches at 7 bases. Germline assignment: CDR1 LGHNA and CDR2 YSLEER. The CDR3 totals 16 residues. V lost 0 bases, J lost 3 bases, and 8 bases stayed unmatched.

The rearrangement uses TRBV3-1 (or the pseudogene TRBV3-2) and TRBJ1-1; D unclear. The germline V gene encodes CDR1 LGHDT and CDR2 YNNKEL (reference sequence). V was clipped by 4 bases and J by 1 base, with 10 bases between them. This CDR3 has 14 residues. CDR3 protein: CASSPFAENTEAFF. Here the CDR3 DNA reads TGTGCCAGCAGCCCTTTCGCAGAGAACACTGAAGCTTTCTTT.

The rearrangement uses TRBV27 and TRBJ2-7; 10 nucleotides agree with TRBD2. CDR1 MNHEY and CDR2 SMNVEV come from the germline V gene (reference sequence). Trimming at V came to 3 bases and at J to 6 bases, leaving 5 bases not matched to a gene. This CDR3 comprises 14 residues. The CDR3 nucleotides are TGTGCCAGCAGTTTGGGGACTAGCGTATCCGAGCAGTACTTC. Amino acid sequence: CASSLGTSVSEQYF.

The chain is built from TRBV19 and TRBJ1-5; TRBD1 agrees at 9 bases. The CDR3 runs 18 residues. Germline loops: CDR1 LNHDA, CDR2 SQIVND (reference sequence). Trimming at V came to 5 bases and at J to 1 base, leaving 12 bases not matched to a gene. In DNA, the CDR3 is TGTGCCAGTAGTCGGGGGGCCACGACAGGGGGAAGCAATCAGCCCCAGCATTTT. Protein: CASSRGATTGGSNQPQHF. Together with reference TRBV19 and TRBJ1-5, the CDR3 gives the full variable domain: DGGITQSPKYLFRKEGQNVTLSCEQNLNHDAMYWYRQDPGQGLRLIYYSQIVNDFQKGDIAEGYSVSREKKESFPLTVTSAQKNPTAFYLCASSRGATTGGSNQPQHFGDGTRLSIL.

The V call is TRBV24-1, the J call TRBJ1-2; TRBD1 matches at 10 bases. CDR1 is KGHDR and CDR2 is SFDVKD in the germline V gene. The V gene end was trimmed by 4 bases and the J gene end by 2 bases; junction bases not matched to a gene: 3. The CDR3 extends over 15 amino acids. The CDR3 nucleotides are TGTGCCACCAGTGACCGGACAGGGGGGAACTATGGCTACACCTTC. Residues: CATSDRTGGNYGYTF.

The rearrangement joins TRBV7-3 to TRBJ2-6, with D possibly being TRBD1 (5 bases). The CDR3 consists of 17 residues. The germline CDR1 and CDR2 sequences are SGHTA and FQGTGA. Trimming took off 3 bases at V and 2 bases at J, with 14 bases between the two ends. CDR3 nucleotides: TGTGCCAGCAGCTTTAAGGGGCTTGGAGCTGGGGCCAACGTCCTGACTTTC. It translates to CASSFKGLGAGANVLTF.

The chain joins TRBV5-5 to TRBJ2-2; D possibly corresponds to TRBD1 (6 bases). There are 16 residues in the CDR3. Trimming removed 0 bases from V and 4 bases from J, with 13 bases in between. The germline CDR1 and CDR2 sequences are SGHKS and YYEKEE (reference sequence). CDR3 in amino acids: CASSLAGFRGTGELFF. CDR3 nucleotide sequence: TGTGCCAGCAGCTTGGCCGGGTTCAGGGGCACCGGGGAGCTGTTTTTT.

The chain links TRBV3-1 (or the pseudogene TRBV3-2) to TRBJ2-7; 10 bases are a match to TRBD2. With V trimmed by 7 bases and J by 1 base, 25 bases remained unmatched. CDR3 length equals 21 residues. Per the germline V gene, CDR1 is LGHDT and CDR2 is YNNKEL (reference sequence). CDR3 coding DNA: TGTGCCAGCACCCTTTCCGGGCATCTAGCGGGAGTCAAAGATGATTCCTACGAGCAGTACTTC. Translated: CASTLSGHLAGVKDDSYEQYF.

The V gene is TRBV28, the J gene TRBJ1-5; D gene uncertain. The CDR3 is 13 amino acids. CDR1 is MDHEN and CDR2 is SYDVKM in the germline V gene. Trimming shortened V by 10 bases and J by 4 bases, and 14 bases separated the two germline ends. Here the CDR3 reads CATARGNNQPQHF. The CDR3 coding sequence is TGTGCCACGGCTCGGGGAAATAATCAGCCCCAGCATTTT.

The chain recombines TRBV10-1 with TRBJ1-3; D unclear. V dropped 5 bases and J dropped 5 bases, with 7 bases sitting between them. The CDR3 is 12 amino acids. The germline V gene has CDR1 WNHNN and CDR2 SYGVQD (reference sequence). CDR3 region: CASSNSRNTIYF. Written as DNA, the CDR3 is TGCGCCAGCAGTAACAGTAGAAACACCATATATTTT.

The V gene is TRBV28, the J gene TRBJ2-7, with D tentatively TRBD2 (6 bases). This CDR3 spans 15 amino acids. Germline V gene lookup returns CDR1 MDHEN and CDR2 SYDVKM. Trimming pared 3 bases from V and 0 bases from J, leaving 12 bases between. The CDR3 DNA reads TGTGCCAGCAGTTTGGACTACCAGACCTCCTACGAGCAGTACTTC. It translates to CASSLDYQTSYEQYF.

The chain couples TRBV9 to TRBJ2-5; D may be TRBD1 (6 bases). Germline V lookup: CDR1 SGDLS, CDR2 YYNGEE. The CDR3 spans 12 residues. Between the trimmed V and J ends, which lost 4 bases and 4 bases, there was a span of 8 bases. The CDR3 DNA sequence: TGTGCCAGCAGCCGAGGGGGAGAGACCCAGTACTTC. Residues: CASSRGGETQYF.

The CDR3 DNA is TGTGCCAGCAGTGAGGGAGGAGTGATTCAAGAAGCTTTCTTT. This gives the protein CASSEGGVIQEAFF. This sequence joins TRBV6-1 and TRBJ1-1; D is uncertain. The ends were cut back, 3 bases at V and 8 bases at J, with 16 bases in the middle. The CDR3 loop spans 14 amino acids. Germline V CDR1 and CDR2: MNHNS, SASEGT.

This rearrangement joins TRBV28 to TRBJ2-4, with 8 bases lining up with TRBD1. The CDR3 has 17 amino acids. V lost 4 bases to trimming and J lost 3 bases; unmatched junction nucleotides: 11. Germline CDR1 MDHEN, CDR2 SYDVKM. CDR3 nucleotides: TGTGCCAGCAGTTACCTCACAGGGGGAAGGATCAAAAACATTCAGTACTTC. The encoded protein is CASSYLTGGRIKNIQYF.

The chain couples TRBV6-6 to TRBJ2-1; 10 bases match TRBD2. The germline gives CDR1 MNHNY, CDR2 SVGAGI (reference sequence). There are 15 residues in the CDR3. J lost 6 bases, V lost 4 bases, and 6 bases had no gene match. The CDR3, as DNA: TGTGCCAGCAGTTGGGCTAGCGGGGGTCGCAATGAGCAGTTCTTC. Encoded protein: CASSWASGGRNEQFF.

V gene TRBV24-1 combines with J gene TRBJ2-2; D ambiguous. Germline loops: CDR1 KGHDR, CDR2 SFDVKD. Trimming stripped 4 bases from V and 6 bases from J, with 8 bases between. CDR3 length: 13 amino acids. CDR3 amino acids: CATSDSGPGELFF. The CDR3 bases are TGTGCCACCAGTGACTCAGGTCCCGGGGAGCTGTTTTTT.

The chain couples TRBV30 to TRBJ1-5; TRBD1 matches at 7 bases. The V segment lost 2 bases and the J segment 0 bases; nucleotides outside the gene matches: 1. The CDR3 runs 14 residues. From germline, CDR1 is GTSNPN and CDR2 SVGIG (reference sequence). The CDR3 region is CAWSRDSSNQPQHF. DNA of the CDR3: TGTGCCTGGAGTCGGGACAGTAGCAATCAGCCCCAGCATTTT.

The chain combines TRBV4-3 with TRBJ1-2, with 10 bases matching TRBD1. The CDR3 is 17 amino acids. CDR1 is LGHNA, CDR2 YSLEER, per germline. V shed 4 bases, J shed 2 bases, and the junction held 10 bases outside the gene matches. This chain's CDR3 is CASSLGQGEGGNYGYTF. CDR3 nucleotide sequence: TGCGCCAGCAGCCTCGGACAGGGGGAGGGGGGAAACTATGGCTACACCTTC.

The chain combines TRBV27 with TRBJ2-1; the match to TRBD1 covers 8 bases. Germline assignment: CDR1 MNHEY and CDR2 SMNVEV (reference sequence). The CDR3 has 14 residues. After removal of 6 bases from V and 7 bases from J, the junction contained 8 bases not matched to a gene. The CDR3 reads CASRSRTGKNEQFF. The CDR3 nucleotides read TGTGCCAGCAGGAGCCGGACAGGGAAGAATGAGCAGTTCTTC.

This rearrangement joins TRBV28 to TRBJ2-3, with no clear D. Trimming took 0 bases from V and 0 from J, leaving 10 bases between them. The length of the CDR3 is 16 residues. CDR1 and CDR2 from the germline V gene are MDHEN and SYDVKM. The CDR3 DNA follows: TGTGCCAGCAGTTTATGGTACGGGTCGAGCACAGATACGCAGTATTTT. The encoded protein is CASSLWYGSSTDTQYF.